The clone carrying this TCR beta chain has at least ten counts. What it binds is unknown. CDR1 and CDR2 from the germline V gene are MNHNS and SASEGT. The germline V and J ends were trimmed by 6 bases and 1 base, with 14 bases remaining between them. This CDR3 region has 15 residues. This sample is part of a study of regulatory T cells in long-lasting Graves disease. Time point specified: newly diagnosed GD, antithyroid drugs for less than 3 months. PBMCs provided the RNA from which the TCR library was made. The TCR beta library used iRepertoire HTBI primers with Arm-PCR amplification of CDR3. TCRdb used MiXCR to reprocess the multiplex PCR reads, holding one entry per CDR3 protein. This table holds 440,000 or so distinct CDR3 sequences, under 15% found once. General observations from the study: Among samples with persistent disease, TRBV28, TRBJ1-2 and TRBJ2-5 were favored. Having few samples may have compromised the accuracy.

These data were also reused for a study on T cells in Graves' hyperthyroidism and ophthalmopathy. This second report adds: Hyperthyroidism, newly diagnosed and lasting under 2 months, affected patients aged 18 to 65. Ophthalmopathy stood apart from stable hyperthyroidism in a 13 V-J model.

The clonotype was recovered from a woman under 40 with Graves disease. The chain is built from TRBV6-1 and TRBJ2-3, with D hard to call. The sample was peripheral blood mononuclear cells (PBMCs), taken at new diagnosis, from a patient treated with antithyroid drugs. CDR3 loop: CASSLSRWRTDTQYF. The CDR3, as DNA: TGTGCCAGCAGCCTTAGTCGCTGGCGCACAGATACGCAGTATTTT.